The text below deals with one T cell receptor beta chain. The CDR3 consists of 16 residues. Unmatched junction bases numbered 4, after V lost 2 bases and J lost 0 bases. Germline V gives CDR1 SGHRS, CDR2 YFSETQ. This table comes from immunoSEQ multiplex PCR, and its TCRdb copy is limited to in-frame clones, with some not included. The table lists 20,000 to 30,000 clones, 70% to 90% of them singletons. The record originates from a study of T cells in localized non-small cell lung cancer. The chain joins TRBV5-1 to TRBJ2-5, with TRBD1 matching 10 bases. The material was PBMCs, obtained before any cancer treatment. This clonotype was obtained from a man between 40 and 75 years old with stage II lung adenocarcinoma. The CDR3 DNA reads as TGCGCCAGCAGCTTCCGGACAGGGGGGGACCAAGAGACCCAGTACTTC. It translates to CASSFRTGGDQETQYF.